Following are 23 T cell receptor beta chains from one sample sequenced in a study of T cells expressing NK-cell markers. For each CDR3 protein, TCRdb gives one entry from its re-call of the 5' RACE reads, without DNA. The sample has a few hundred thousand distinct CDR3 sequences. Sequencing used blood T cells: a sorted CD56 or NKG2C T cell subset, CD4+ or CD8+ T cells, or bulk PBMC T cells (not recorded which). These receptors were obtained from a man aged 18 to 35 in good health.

This CDR3 reads CATQFRGGVADTQYF. V gene TRBV5-1 combines with J gene TRBJ2-3; TCRdb indicates TRBD1, and absent DNA this call remains unverified. CDR3 length: 15 residues. Germline V gives CDR1 SGHRS, CDR2 YFSETQ.

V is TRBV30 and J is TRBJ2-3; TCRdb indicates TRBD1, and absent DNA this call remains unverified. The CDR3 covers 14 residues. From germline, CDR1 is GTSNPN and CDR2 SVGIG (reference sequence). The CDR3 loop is CAWSFGTSDDTQYF. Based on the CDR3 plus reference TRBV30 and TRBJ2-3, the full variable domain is SQTIHQWPATLVQPVGSPLSLECTVEGTSNPNLYWYRQAAGRGLQLLFYSVGIGQISSEVPQNLSASRPQDRQFILSSKKLLLSDSGFYLCAWSFGTSDDTQYFGPGTRLTVL.

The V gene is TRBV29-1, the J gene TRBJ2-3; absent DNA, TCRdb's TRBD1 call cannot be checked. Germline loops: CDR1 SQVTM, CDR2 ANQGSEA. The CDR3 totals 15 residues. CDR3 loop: CSVPGTAWATDTQYF.

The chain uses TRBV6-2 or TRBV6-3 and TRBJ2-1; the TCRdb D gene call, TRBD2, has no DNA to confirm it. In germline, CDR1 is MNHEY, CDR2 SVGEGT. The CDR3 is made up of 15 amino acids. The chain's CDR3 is CASRTGDWTYNEQFF.

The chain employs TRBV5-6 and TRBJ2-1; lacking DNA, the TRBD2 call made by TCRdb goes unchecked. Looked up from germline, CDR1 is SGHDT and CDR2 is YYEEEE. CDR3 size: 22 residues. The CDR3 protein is CASSGTGLTSGPPPSSYNEQFF.

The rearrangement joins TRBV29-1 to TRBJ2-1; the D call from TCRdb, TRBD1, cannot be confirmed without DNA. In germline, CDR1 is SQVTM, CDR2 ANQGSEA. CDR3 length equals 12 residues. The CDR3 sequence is CSAYHLGGEQFF.

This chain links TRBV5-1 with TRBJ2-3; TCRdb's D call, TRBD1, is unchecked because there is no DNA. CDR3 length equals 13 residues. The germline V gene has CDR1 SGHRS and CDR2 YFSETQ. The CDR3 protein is CASSLVPRDTQYF.

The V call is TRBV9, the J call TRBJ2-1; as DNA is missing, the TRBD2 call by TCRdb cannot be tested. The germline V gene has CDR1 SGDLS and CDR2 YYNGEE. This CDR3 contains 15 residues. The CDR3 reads CASSVSGTLPNEQFF.

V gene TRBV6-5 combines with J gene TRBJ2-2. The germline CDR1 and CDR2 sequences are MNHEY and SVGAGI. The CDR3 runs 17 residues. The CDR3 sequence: CASSYSMGNLNTGELFF.

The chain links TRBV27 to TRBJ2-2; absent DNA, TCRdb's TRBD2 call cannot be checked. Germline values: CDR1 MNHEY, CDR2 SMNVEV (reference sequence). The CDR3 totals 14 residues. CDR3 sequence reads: CASGRDLRSGELFF.

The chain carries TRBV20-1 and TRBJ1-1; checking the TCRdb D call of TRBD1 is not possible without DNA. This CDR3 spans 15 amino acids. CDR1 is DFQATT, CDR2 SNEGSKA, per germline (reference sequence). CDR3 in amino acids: CSARSRWTGVTEAFF.

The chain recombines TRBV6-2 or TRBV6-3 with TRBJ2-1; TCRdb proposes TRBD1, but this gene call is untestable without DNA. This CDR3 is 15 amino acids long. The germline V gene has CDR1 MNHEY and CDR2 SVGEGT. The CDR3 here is CASSTRDRGFNEQFF.

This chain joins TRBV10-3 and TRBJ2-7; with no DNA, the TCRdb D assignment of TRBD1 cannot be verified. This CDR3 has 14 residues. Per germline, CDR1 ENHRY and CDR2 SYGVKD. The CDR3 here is CAISQDREVGEQYF.

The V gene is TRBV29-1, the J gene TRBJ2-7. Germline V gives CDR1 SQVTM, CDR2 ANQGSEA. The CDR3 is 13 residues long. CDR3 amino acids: CSVGTLNSYEQYF.

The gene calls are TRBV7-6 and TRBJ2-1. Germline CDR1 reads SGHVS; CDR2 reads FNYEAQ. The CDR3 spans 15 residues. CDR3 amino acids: CASSFAINSYNEQFF.

CDR3 in amino acids: CASGSGRGETQYF. This chain uses TRBV7-3 with TRBJ2-5; no DNA is available, so the TRBD2 call from TCRdb remains unchecked. This CDR3 is 13 amino acids long. The V gene's germline CDR1 is SGHTA and CDR2 FQGTGA.

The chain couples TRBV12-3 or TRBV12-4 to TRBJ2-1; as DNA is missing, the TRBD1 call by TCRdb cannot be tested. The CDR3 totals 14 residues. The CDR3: CASSTGTGGLEQFF.

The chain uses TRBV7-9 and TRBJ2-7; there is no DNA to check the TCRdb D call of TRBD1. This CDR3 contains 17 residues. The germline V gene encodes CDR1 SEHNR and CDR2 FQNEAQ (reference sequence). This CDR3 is CASSQIHRDRGENEQYF.

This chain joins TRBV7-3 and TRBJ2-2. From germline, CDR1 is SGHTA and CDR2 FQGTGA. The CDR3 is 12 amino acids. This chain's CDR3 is CASSFEVGELFF.

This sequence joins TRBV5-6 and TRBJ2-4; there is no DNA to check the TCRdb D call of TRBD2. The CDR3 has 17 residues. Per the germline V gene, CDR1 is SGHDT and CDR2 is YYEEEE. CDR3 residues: CASILGGSGVPRDIQYF. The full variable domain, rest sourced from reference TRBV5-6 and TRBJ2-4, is DAGVTQSPTHLIKTRGQQVTLRCSPKSGHDTVSWYQQALGQGPQFIFQYYEEEERQRGNFPDRFSGHQFPNYSSELNVNALLLGDSALYLCASILGGSGVPRDIQYFGAGTRLSVL.

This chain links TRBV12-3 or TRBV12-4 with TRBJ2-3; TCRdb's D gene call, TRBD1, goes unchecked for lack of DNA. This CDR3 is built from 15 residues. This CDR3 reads CASSTAGRRTDTQYF.

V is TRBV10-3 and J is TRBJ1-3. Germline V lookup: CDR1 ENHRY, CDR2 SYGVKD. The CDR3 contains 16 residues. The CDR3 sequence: CAIRTGRNSVGNTIYF.

The CDR3 protein is CASRSRVDTQYF. The chain is built from TRBV3-1 and TRBJ2-3. This CDR3 spans 12 amino acids. Germline loops: CDR1 LGHDT, CDR2 YNNKEL (reference sequence).